This TCR beta chain is from a study of T cell clonotyping in hematopoietic cell transplantation. This CDR3 comprises 13 residues. Trimming removed 4 bases at V and 5 bases at J, with 7 bases between. Germline CDR1 is SGHNT and CDR2 is YYREEE (reference sequence). There are a few counts of this clone. Its specificity is not known. This table comes from immunoSEQ multiplex PCR, and its TCRdb copy is limited to in-frame clones, with some not included. The sample holds approximately 11,000 clones, 89% seen once. Study observations and caveats: Few recipient clonotypes overlapped donors; over 95% were de novo at given depth. Broader posttransplant TCR repertoire diversity was predicted by graft donor and pretransplant recipient Inverse Simpson Index values. Without cell sorting, CD4 versus CD8 contributions remain unresolved.

This receptor was taken from a male patient between 55 and 70 years old who had an allogeneic stem cell transplant from an unrelated donor, so the T cells may come from the graft donor. Some clones in this sample may be carry-over from other donors' samples. The rearrangement joins TRBV5-4 to TRBJ1-6, with a possible D match to TRBD1 (6 bases). The sequencing used PBMCs, collected 180 days after allogeneic stem cell transplant. Here the CDR3 DNA reads TGTGCCAGCAGCCGGGACAATAATTCACCCCTCCACTTT. Protein sequence: CASSRDNNSPLHF.